Shown below are 23 T cell receptor beta chains from a single sample sequenced in a study of cytomegalovirus exposure and HLA in healthy donors (dated by TCRdb to about 2017). Libraries came from the immunoSEQ multiplex PCR assay. The multiplex PCR relied on a mix of 60 forward primers for TCR Vbeta segments and 13 reverse primers for TCR Jbeta segments. The immuneACCESS repertoire file appears here via TCRdb, limited to in-frame rearrangements. These files lack a portion of the clones; in checked studies, under half of the deficit traces to unresolved V genes, and the cause of the others is not known. The sample table lists 200,000 to 300,000 clones, roughly 82% of them with a count of one. The ten largest clones represent roughly 5% of the sample. The sample taken for sequencing was PBMCs. The receptors shown here come from a woman aged 40 to 49 in good health and CMV-seropositive.

V gene TRBV5-4 combines with J gene TRBJ2-5; 8 positions match TRBD1. Gene TRBJ2-7 matches the end of the DNA better, so the J call may be wrong. This CDR3 has 15 amino acids. Germline V gene lookup returns CDR1 SGHNT and CDR2 YYREEE (reference sequence). The CDR3 nucleotides are TGTGCCAGCAGTGCCTCCGACAGGGGAACCTACGAGCAGTACTTC. Translating gives CASSASDRGTYEQYF.

The chain recombines TRBV25-1 with TRBJ1-2; 7 bases fit TRBD1. The CDR3 is 14 residues long. Germline V gene lookup returns CDR1 MGHDK and CDR2 SYGVNS. Unmatched junction bases numbered 12, after V lost 7 bases and J lost 7 bases. CDR3 nucleotide sequence: TGTGCCAGCACTGAGACAGGGAGCTCGAGTGGCTACACCTTC. Amino acids: CASTETGSSSGYTF.

The chain carries TRBV2 and TRBJ2-7; D gene uncertain. Trimming took 7 bases from V and 4 from J, leaving 8 bases between them. The germline V gene has CDR1 SNHLY and CDR2 FYNNEI. The CDR3 has 11 amino acids. The CDR3 DNA is TGTGCCAGCAAATTAGTATACGAGCAGTACTTC. It yields the protein CASKLVYEQYF.

The CDR3 is CSVEWGRPTDTQYF. CDR3 coding DNA: TGCAGCGTTGAATGGGGCAGACCCACAGATACGCAGTATTTT. The chain links TRBV29-1 to TRBJ2-3, with D perhaps matching TRBD1 (5 bases). Germline V gene lookup returns CDR1 SQVTM and CDR2 ANQGSEA. V was cut by 2 bases and J by 2 bases, with 11 bases left in between. The CDR3 runs 14 residues.

V is TRBV5-1 and J is TRBJ2-3, with 7 bases aligning to TRBD2. The ends lost 4 bases at V and 1 base at J; junction bases unmatched: 9. Germline V gene data show CDR1 as SGHRS and CDR2 as YFSETQ. The CDR3 runs to 16 residues. The CDR3 here is CASSLVSGFRTDTQYF. The CDR3 nucleotides are TGCGCCAGCAGCCTAGTTAGCGGGTTCCGCACAGATACGCAGTATTTT.

The J gene is TRBJ2-3, the V gene TRBV4-1, with 8 bases aligning to TRBD2. Germline lookup yields CDR1 MGHRA and CDR2 YSYEKL. V lost 1 base, J lost 0 bases, and 3 bases stayed unmatched. The CDR3 sequence is 16 residues long. The chain's CDR3 is CASSQGKRESTDTQYF. For the CDR3, the DNA is TGCGCCAGCAGCCAAGGAAAGCGGGAGAGCACAGATACGCAGTATTTT.

DNA for the CDR3: TGTGCCAGCTCACAAACAGGGTCGCTTGCTTTCTTT. Protein sequence: CASSQTGSLAFF. J is TRBJ1-1 and V is TRBV18; possible D gene TRBD1, 6 bases. The CDR3 has 12 residues. Germline V lookup: CDR1 KGHSH, CDR2 LQKENI. V lost 4 bases to trimming and J lost 11 bases, with 14 bases between them.

This clone showed up just a few times. The chain recombines TRBV19 with TRBJ1-1; no firm D call. Germline CDR1 and CDR2: LNHDA and SQIVND (reference sequence). This CDR3 region has 11 residues. The ends were cut back, 6 bases at V and 9 bases at J, with 11 bases in the middle. The CDR3 DNA reads TGTGCCAGTAGCATGGCCCAGAAAGCTTTCTTT. Protein sequence: CASSMAQKAFF.

This clone was seen more than once but under ten times. The V and J genes are TRBV11-3 and TRBJ2-7; D is possibly TRBD1 (7 bases). Germline assignment: CDR1 SGHNT and CDR2 YENEEA. V was cut by 5 bases and J by 3 bases, with 17 bases left in between. This CDR3 has 15 residues. This CDR3 reads CASSPGGNLGYEQYF. DNA for the CDR3: TGTGCCAGCAGCCCAGGGGGGAATTTAGGCTACGAGCAGTACTTC.

This chain links TRBV5-6 with TRBJ2-2, with D maybe TRBD2 (6 bases). The CDR3 length is 15 residues. The V end lost 0 bases, the J end lost 6 bases, and 12 bases lay between the germline ends. Per the germline V gene, CDR1 is SGHDT and CDR2 is YYEEEE. CDR3 region: CASSLDLGGAGELFF. For the CDR3, the DNA is TGTGCCAGCAGCTTGGATTTGGGGGGAGCCGGGGAGCTGTTTTTT. The full variable domain, in which reference TRBV5-6 and TRBJ2-2 provide the parts outside the CDR3, is DAGVTQSPTHLIKTRGQQVTLRCSPKSGHDTVSWYQQALGQGPQFIFQYYEEEERQRGNFPDRFSGHQFPNYSSELNVNALLLGDSALYLCASSLDLGGAGELFFGEGSRLTVL.

The chain recombines TRBV5-5 with TRBJ2-3; 7 positions match TRBD1. Trimming removed 0 bases from V and 5 bases from J; junction bases left unmatched: 3. Germline V CDR1 and CDR2: SGHKS, YYEKEE (reference sequence). This CDR3 has 14 amino acids. For the CDR3, the DNA is TGTGCCAGCAGCTTGGGGGCAGGGGGAGATACGCAGTATTTT. Translated, it gives CASSLGAGGDTQYF.

V is TRBV19 and J is TRBJ2-5; 7 bases line up with TRBD1. This CDR3 comprises 14 residues. Germline V CDR1 and CDR2: LNHDA, SQIVND (reference sequence). The ends lost 5 bases at V and 3 bases at J; junction bases unmatched: 6. CDR3 DNA: TGTGCCAGTAGTCTGACAGGGCCCAAAGAGACCCAGTACTTC. Translation gives CASSLTGPKETQYF.

V gene TRBV4-3 combines with J gene TRBJ1-4; 11 nucleotides agree with TRBD1. Germline CDR1 LGHNA, CDR2 YSLEER. The CDR3 runs to 15 residues. V lost 3 bases to trimming and J lost 7 bases; unmatched junction nucleotides: 4. In nucleotides, the CDR3 is TGCGCCAGCAGCCAGACCGGGACAGGGGGTGAAAAACTGTTTTTT. Translation: CASSQTGTGGEKLFF.

The genes are TRBV5-1 and TRBJ1-1; weak D call: TRBD1 (6 bases). Trimming took 3 bases from V and 6 from J, leaving 15 bases between them. CDR3 length equals 14 residues. The germline V gene encodes CDR1 SGHRS and CDR2 YFSETQ. The CDR3 DNA sequence: TGCGCCAGCAGCTCCACAGGGATTAACGCTGAAGCTTTCTTT. It is translated as CASSSTGINAEAFF. Looking up the rest from reference TRBV5-1 and TRBJ1-1 gives the full variable domain: KAGVTQTPRYLIKTRGQQVTLSCSPISGHRSVSWYQQTPGQGLQFLFEYFSETQRNKGNFPGRFSGRQFSNSRSEMNVSTLELGDSALYLCASSSTGINAEAFFGQGTRLTVV.

The chain has TRBV9 and TRBJ2-1; 11 bases match TRBD2. Germline CDR1 SGDLS, CDR2 YYNGEE. J was trimmed by 4 bases and V by 4 bases; bases with no gene match: 10. The CDR3 is 17 residues long. CDR3 region: CASSPYSGTSGYNEQFF. CDR3 DNA sequence: TGTGCCAGCAGCCCTTACTCCGGGACTAGCGGATACAATGAGCAGTTCTTC.

In this sample, this clone turned up once. The chain couples TRBV28 to TRBJ1-1; D is ambiguous. Germline V CDR1 and CDR2: MDHEN, SYDVKM. CDR3 length equals 16 residues. V was pared by 2 bases and J by 1 base, with 14 bases between. CDR3 in amino acids: CASSLNLRHSNTEAFF. The CDR3 coding sequence is TGTGCCAGCAGTTTAAACTTGCGTCACTCGAACACTGAAGCTTTCTTT.

The chain employs TRBV27 and TRBJ1-4; D unclear. Germline values: CDR1 MNHEY, CDR2 SMNVEV (reference sequence). The CDR3 runs to 13 residues. V was trimmed by 6 bases and J by 7 bases, leaving 12 bases between them. Here the CDR3 DNA reads TGTGCCAGCAGCTCGAGGTTGGGTGAAAAACTGTTTTTT. This encodes CASSSRLGEKLFF.

The CDR3 sequence: CASSSRSLSTDTQYF. The CDR3 nucleotides are TGTGCCAGCAGCTCCCGTTCCCTAAGCACAGATACGCAGTATTTT. The chain recombines TRBV7-2 with TRBJ2-3; D remains ambiguous. Germline values: CDR1 SGHTA, CDR2 FQGNSA. This CDR3 has 15 amino acids. The ends were cut back, 4 bases at V and 0 bases at J, with 11 bases in the middle.

This chain links TRBV15 with TRBJ2-3, with 7 bases lining up with TRBD2. The germline gives CDR1 LNHNV, CDR2 YYDKDF (reference sequence). Germline trimming cut 1 base from V and 2 bases from J; bases unmatched to any gene: 6. The CDR3 sequence is 16 residues long. The chain's CDR3 is CATSRGGDYSTDTQYF. The CDR3 DNA sequence: TGTGCCACCAGCAGAGGTGGGGACTATTCCACAGATACGCAGTATTTT.

The V call is TRBV9, the J call TRBJ1-4, with D possibly being TRBD1 (5 bases). CDR1 is SGDLS and CDR2 is YYNGEE in the germline V gene. There are 12 residues in the CDR3. This chain's CDR3 is CASGRTNEKLFF. CDR3 DNA: TGTGCGAGCGGGCGGACAAATGAAAAACTGTTTTTT.

The rearrangement joins TRBV30 to TRBJ2-7, with 10 bases identical to TRBD2. The CDR3 contains 15 residues. Per the germline V gene, CDR1 is GTSNPN and CDR2 is SVGIG (reference sequence). Trimming at V came to 4 bases and at J to 3 bases, leaving 9 bases not matched to a gene. As DNA, the CDR3 is TGTGCCTGGACCGGCGGGGGACTAGCGCACTACGAGCAGTACTTC. This encodes CAWTGGGLAHYEQYF.

The chain has TRBV11-2 and TRBJ2-7, with a weak D call TRBD1 (6 bases). The CDR3 has 14 residues. Germline V lookup: CDR1 SGHAT, CDR2 FQNNGV. Trimming stripped 3 bases from V and 5 bases from J, with 14 bases between. CDR3 DNA sequence: TGTGCCAGCAGCTTGACCGGGACATTGGACGAGCAGTACTTC. The encoded protein is CASSLTGTLDEQYF.

This rearrangement joins TRBV4-3 to TRBJ2-7; TRBD1 matches 9 bases. V gave up 1 base and J gave up 3 bases; unmatched junction bases: 4. The CDR3 extends over 15 amino acids. Germline CDR1 and CDR2: LGHNA and YSLEER. The CDR3 DNA reads TGCGCCAGCAGCCAAGCCGGACAGGGGAACTACGAGCAGTACTTC. This translates into CASSQAGQGNYEQYF.